These T cell receptor beta chains were read from a single sample in a study of T cell responses to AZD1222 COVID-19 vaccine. Sequencing used immunoSEQ multiplex PCR; TCRdb keeps in-frame clones, though not all of them. Of about 110,000 clones detected, approximately 90% appear once; the ten largest clones hold approximately 4.8%. The sample was peripheral blood, taken 28 days after the second AZD1222 dose. The source of these receptors is an adult who received the AZD1222 COVID-19 vaccine. CDR3s include the opening cysteine and the closing phenylalanine or tryptophan. The D gene is left open where the match is weak. Size values are once, few and many counts, or a class for expanded clones, and some rows have none.

size | J | V | D | CDR3 | DNA
- | TRBJ2-1 | TRBV27 | TRBD1 | CASSHRGRGFDEQFF | TGTGCCAGCAGTCATAGGGGCAGGGGGTTTGATGAGCAGTTCTTC
- | TRBJ1-3 | TRBV7-9 | - | CASSLDSGNTIYF | TGTGCCAGCAGCTTGGACAGCGGAAACACCATATATTTT
- | TRBJ2-2 | TRBV5-6 | - | CASSFTGSGELFF | TGTGCCAGCAGCTTTACAGGGTCCGGGGAGCTGTTTTTT
- | TRBJ2-5 | TRBV5-1 | TRBD2 | CASRTPVGSGGQETQYF | TGCGCCAGCAGGACTCCGGTGGGTAGCGGGGGGCAAGAGACCCAGTACTTC
- | TRBJ1-3 | TRBV19 | - | CASNQGTVSSGNTIYF | TGTGCCAGTAACCAAGGGACGGTGAGCTCTGGAAACACCATATATTTT
- | TRBJ2-5 | TRBV5-4 | TRBD2 | CASSSSGGLQETQYF | TGTGCCAGCAGCTCTAGCGGGGGACTCCAAGAGACCCAGTACTTC
- | TRBJ2-3 | TRBV7-2 | - | CASSSRGDTQYF | TGTGCCAGCAGCTCTAGGGGGGATACGCAGTATTTT
once | TRBJ2-7 | TRBV3-1/TRBV3-2 | - | CASSPSTGTRYEQYF | TGTGCCAGCAGCCCCTCGACGGGGACTCGGTACGAGCAGTACTTC
- | TRBJ1-1 | TRBV6-2/TRBV6-3 | - | CASSYLGSTEAFF | TGTGCCAGCAGTTACTTAGGGAGCACTGAAGCTTTCTTT
- | TRBJ1-5 | TRBV7-8 | - | CASSILGGVSQHF | TGTGCCAGCAGCATCTTGGGGGGAGTATCCCAGCATTTT
- | TRBJ2-3 | TRBV7-2 | TRBD2 | CASSLEASGSDTQYF | TGTGCCAGCAGCTTAGAGGCTAGCGGTTCAGATACGCAGTATTTT
few | TRBJ1-3 | TRBV18 | - | CASSRDLLNTIYF | TGTGCCAGCTCACGGGACCTGTTAAACACCATATATTTT
- | TRBJ2-1 | TRBV7-3 | - | CASSVIATTYNEQFF | TGTGCCAGCAGCGTAATAGCGACGACCTACAATGAGCAGTTCTTC
- | TRBJ2-2 | TRBV7-9 | - | CASIRGESTGELFF | TGTGCCAGCATCCGGGGAGAAAGTACCGGGGAGCTGTTTTTT
few | TRBJ1-4 | TRBV2 | - | CASSEVEKLFF | TGTGCCAGCAGTGAAGTCGAGAAACTGTTTTTT
- | TRBJ1-4 | TRBV11-2 | TRBD1 | CASSSQGFGNEKLFF | TGTGCCAGCAGCTCACAGGGGTTTGGTAATGAAAAACTGTTTTTT
- | TRBJ2-2 | TRBV27 | - | CASSRGETGELFF | TGTGCCAGCAGCAGAGGGGAAACCGGGGAGCTGTTTTTT
- | TRBJ2-2 | TRBV9 | - | CASSVVPETGELFF | TGTGCCAGCAGCGTAGTTCCTGAGACCGGGGAGCTGTTTTTT
- | TRBJ2-3 | TRBV7-2 | TRBD2 | CASSLSPGGAGDTQYF | TGTGCCAGCAGCTTAAGTCCGGGGGGGGCAGGAGATACGCAGTATTTT
- | TRBJ1-4 | TRBV11-2 | - | CASRHSLDGEKLFF | TGTGCCAGCAGGCACAGCCTGGATGGTGAAAAACTGTTTTTT
- | TRBJ1-1 | TRBV29-1 | - | CSVGTGNTEAFF | TGCAGCGTTGGAACAGGGAACACTGAAGCTTTCTTT
- | TRBJ1-1 | TRBV19 | TRBD1 | CASSIDSPGGLDTEAFF | TGTGCCAGTAGTATTGACTCGCCAGGGGGCCTCGACACTGAAGCTTTCTTT
- | TRBJ2-2 | TRBV6-5 | TRBD2 | CASSGGAGTGELFF | TGTGCCAGCAGCGGGGGGGCAGGTACCGGGGAGCTGTTTTTT
- | TRBJ2-3 | TRBV6-2/TRBV6-3 | - | CASSYSGRGTTQYF | TGTGCCAGCAGTTACTCTGGAAGGGGGACGACGCAGTATTTT
- | TRBJ2-1 | TRBV6-4 | TRBD2 | CASSRLAGEYNEQFF | TGTGCCAGCAGCCGGCTAGCGGGGGAGTACAATGAGCAGTTCTTC
- | TRBJ1-2 | TRBV18 | - | CASSPPGLGSSNYGYTF | TGTGCCAGCTCACCACCGGGGTTGGGTAGCTCTAACTATGGCTACACCTTC
few | TRBJ1-2 | TRBV30 | TRBD1 | CAWAPGQGDYGYTF | TGTGCCTGGGCACCGGGACAGGGGGACTATGGCTACACCTTC
- | TRBJ1-1 | TRBV6-2/TRBV6-3 | - | CASSSLRTLNTEAFF | TGTGCCAGCAGTTCCCTACGGACACTTAACACTGAAGCTTTCTTT
- | TRBJ1-4 | TRBV5-1 | TRBD1 | CASSFAGGNEKLFF | TGCGCCAGCAGCTTTGCAGGGGGGAATGAAAAACTGTTTTTT
- | TRBJ2-3 | TRBV12-3/TRBV12-4 | - | CASTDKGDTQYF | TGTGCCAGCACTGACAAAGGGGATACGCAGTATTTT
- | TRBJ1-2 | TRBV16 | - | CASSQEGPNYGYTF | TGTGCCAGCAGCCAAGAGGGTCCGAACTATGGCTACACCTTC
- | TRBJ2-7 | TRBV19 | TRBD1 | CATGAGQGVGEQYF | TGTGCCACCGGAGCGGGACAGGGGGTTGGCGAGCAGTACTTC
- | TRBJ1-1 | TRBV18 | TRBD1 | CASSPRPDREIEAFF | TGTGCCAGCTCACCTCGACCGGACAGGGAGATTGAAGCTTTCTTT
- | TRBJ2-7 | TRBV11-2 | - | CASSLYQGAYEQYF | TGTGCCAGCAGCTTATATCAGGGCGCCTACGAGCAGTACTTC
- | TRBJ2-7 | TRBV6-4 | TRBD1 | CASTGRGLNTYEQYF | TGTGCCAGCACGGGCAGGGGGCTGAATACCTACGAGCAGTACTTC
- | TRBJ1-1 | TRBV18 | - | CASSPALGLGTEAFF | TGTGCCAGCTCACCAGCTTTGGGGTTGGGCACTGAAGCTTTCTTT
- | TRBJ1-2 | TRBV19 | TRBD1 | CASSLVAGGASGYTF | TGTGCCAGTAGTCTCGTGGCAGGGGGCGCCTCCGGCTACACCTTC
- | TRBJ2-1 | TRBV5-1 | TRBD1 | CASSLGQGAYNEQFF | TGCGCCAGCAGCTTGGGACAGGGGGCTTACAATGAGCAGTTCTTC
- | TRBJ2-7 | TRBV5-5 | - | CASRDGLSYEQYF | TGTGCCAGCAGAGATGGGCTCTCCTACGAGCAGTACTTC
- | TRBJ2-5 | TRBV7-2 | - | CASSWPGGGGTETQYF | TGTGCCAGCAGCTGGCCGGGGGGCGGGGGTACCGAGACCCAGTACTTC
- | TRBJ1-2 | TRBV2 | - | CASSPQLTGNYGYTF | TGTGCCAGCAGCCCCCAGCTTACAGGGAACTATGGCTACACCTTC
- | TRBJ1-6 | TRBV30 | TRBD1 | CAWAETGTNSPLHF | TGTGCCTGGGCGGAGACAGGGACTAATTCACCCCTCCACTTT
- | TRBJ1-5 | TRBV5-1 | - | CASSPGGGDQPQHF | TGCGCCAGCAGCCCGGGGGGAGGGGATCAGCCCCAGCATTTT
- | TRBJ2-1 | TRBV5-5 | - | CASSDLLGNEQFF | TGTGCCAGCAGCGACCTTCTAGGCAATGAGCAGTTCTTC
- | TRBJ2-1 | TRBV5-1 | - | CASSPGARDTPKGNEQFF | TGCGCCAGCAGCCCGGGCGCCCGGGACACCCCGAAGGGGAATGAGCAGTTCTTC
- | TRBJ1-2 | TRBV6-5 | - | CASSYSISGEVYGYTF | TGTGCCAGCAGTTACTCGATATCAGGGGAGGTCTATGGCTACACCTTC
- | TRBJ1-1 | TRBV4-1 | - | CASSQEVSMNTEAFF | TGCGCCAGCAGCCAAGAGGTCAGTATGAACACTGAAGCTTTCTTT
- | TRBJ2-1 | TRBV5-1 | - | CASSQPSGPQFF | TGCGCCAGCAGCCAACCGTCAGGGCCGCAGTTCTTC
- | TRBJ1-2 | TRBV2 | TRBD1 | CASSPDRGHSNYGYTF | TGTGCCAGCAGTCCCGACAGGGGGCATAGTAACTATGGCTACACCTTC
few | TRBJ1-1 | TRBV3-1/TRBV3-2 | TRBD1 | CASSQAGGFTEAFF | TGTGCCAGCAGCCAAGCAGGGGGCTTCACTGAAGCTTTCTTT
- | TRBJ1-1 | TRBV29-1 | - | CSVGPYLNTEAFF | TGCAGCGTTGGGCCCTATTTGAACACTGAAGCTTTCTTT
- | TRBJ1-5 | TRBV5-1 | - | CASSLDSNQPQHF | TGCGCCAGCAGCCTGGACAGCAATCAGCCCCAGCATTTT
- | TRBJ1-5 | TRBV27 | - | CASSLGVDGNQPQHF | TGTGCCAGCAGTTTAGGGGTGGACGGGAATCAGCCCCAGCATTTT
- | TRBJ2-3 | TRBV10-3 | - | CAISERETDTQYF | TGTGCCATCAGTGAGAGGGAGACAGATACGCAGTATTTT
- | TRBJ2-3 | TRBV18 | - | CASSSGGTDTQYF | TGTGCCAGCTCGTCAGGGGGCACAGATACGCAGTATTTT
- | TRBJ2-4 | TRBV7-9 | TRBD1 | CASSGQGLIQYF | TGTGCCAGCAGCGGACAGGGGCTCATTCAGTACTTC
- | TRBJ2-7 | TRBV7-2 | - | CASTGQIVSSSYEQYF | TGTGCCAGCACCGGACAGATAGTCTCGAGCTCCTACGAGCAGTACTTC
- | TRBJ1-1 | TRBV7-2 | TRBD1 | CASSLGITGGDTEAFF | TGTGCCAGCAGCTTAGGGATTACAGGGGGGGACACTGAAGCTTTCTTT
- | TRBJ2-2 | TRBV24-1 | - | CATSDLAGDTGELFF | TGTGCCACCAGTGATTTAGCGGGTGACACCGGGGAGCTGTTTTTT